The 29 T cell receptor beta chains given below trace back to one sample, sequenced in a study of T cells after yellow fever vaccination. TCRdb redid the calling of the 5' RACE reads with MiXCR, one entry per CDR3 protein. The repertoire consists of about 4,600 distinct CDR3 sequences, with roughly 3.4% occurring once and the leading ten covering 59%. Sample: PBMCs, either bulk or a sorted T-cell subset (CD4+, CD8+, memory, or dextramer-sorted; not recorded which), taken 15 days after the yellow fever booster vaccination. The receptors come from a man between 25 and 39 years old who received the YFV17D yellow fever vaccine.

This clonotype turned up a few times. With a much larger clone just one base away, this may be a read error. The genes are TRBV10-2 and TRBJ2-1; no definite D call. The CDR3 is 12 amino acids. Germline-derived CDR1 and CDR2 are WSHSY and SAAADI. Trimming removed 6 bases at V and 12 bases at J, with 15 bases between. CDR3 protein: CASSAYFKGQFF. As DNA, the CDR3 is TGCGCCAGCAGCGCGTATTTTAAAGGGCAGTTCTTC.

This clonotype has a count of ten or more. The rearrangement uses TRBV6-5 and TRBJ1-4, with TRBD1 matching over 9 bases. Trimming cost V 9 bases and J 4 bases; bases outside gene matches: 6. Germline V gene sequence: CDR1 MNHEY, CDR2 SVGAGI. CDR3 length equals 14 residues. The CDR3, as DNA: TGTGCCAGGGCACAGGGGGCGAATAATGAAAAACTGTTTTTT. As protein: CARAQGANNEKLFF.

This clonotype has a count of ten or more. The rearrangement uses TRBV5-1 and TRBJ2-7, with 7 positions matching TRBD1. The V gene's germline CDR1 is SGHRS and CDR2 YFSETQ. V lost 3 bases, J lost 2 bases, and 5 bases stayed unmatched. The CDR3 is made up of 14 amino acids. In DNA, the CDR3 is TGCGCCAGCAGCTGGATGACAGGGCCCTACGAGCAGTACTTC. Translation: CASSWMTGPYEQYF.

This clonotype is judged medium-sized. The CDR3 is CATREFNEQFF. CDR3 DNA: TGTGCCACCCGGGAGTTTAATGAGCAGTTCTTC. The V and J genes are TRBV7-2 and TRBJ2-1; a possible D gene is TRBD2 (6 bases). Germline V gives CDR1 SGHTA, CDR2 FQGNSA. Trimming removed 10 bases from V and 7 bases from J, with 11 bases in between. CDR3 length: 11 residues.

This clonotype was counted only a few times. This chain links TRBV19 with TRBJ2-7, with TRBD1 matching 9 bases. The CDR3 consists of 15 residues. Germline CDR1 reads LNHDA; CDR2 reads SQIVND (reference sequence). The J segment lost 3 bases and the V segment lost 5 bases, leaving 8 bases of the junction unmatched. The CDR3 protein is CASSPYATGGYEQYF. In DNA form, the CDR3 reads TGTGCCAGTAGTCCCTACGCGACAGGGGGCTACGAGCAGTACTTC.

This clonotype was recorded at least ten times. V gene TRBV29-1 combines with J gene TRBJ2-7, with D possibly matching TRBD1 (6 bases). Looked up from germline, CDR1 is SQVTM and CDR2 is ANQGSEA. The CDR3 loop spans 12 amino acids. V was cut by 7 bases and J by 0 bases, with 10 bases left in between. This chain's CDR3 is CSAWDISYEQYF. In DNA, the CDR3 is TGCAGCGCCTGGGACATCTCCTACGAGCAGTACTTC.

This clonotype came up many times. The rearrangement joins TRBV6-4 to TRBJ2-1; TRBD2 agrees at 9 bases. Germline V gives CDR1 MRHNA, CDR2 SNTAGT. The length of the CDR3 is 15 residues. Trimming removed 4 bases from V and 3 bases from J; junction bases left unmatched: 4. The CDR3 nucleotides are TGTGCCAGCAGTGTCGCTAGCGGGATCTACAATGAGCAGTTCTTC. This encodes CASSVASGIYNEQFF.

At least ten counts were recorded for this clonotype. V usage is TRBV7-9 and J usage is TRBJ2-5; the match to TRBD2 covers 8 bases. The CDR3 spans 15 residues. From germline, CDR1 is SEHNR and CDR2 FQNEAQ (reference sequence). After removal of 6 bases from V and 7 bases from J, the junction contained 13 bases not matched to a gene. The CDR3 spells CASRDTMGLVGTQYF. The CDR3 DNA is TGTGCCAGCAGAGATACCATGGGACTAGTGGGGACCCAGTACTTC.

This clonotype appeared once. Possible read error: a much larger clone is one base away. The chain combines TRBV3-1 with TRBJ2-1; 10 bases fit TRBD2. Germline V lookup: CDR1 LGHDT, CDR2 YNNKEL (reference sequence). The CDR3 contains 17 residues. In DNA form, the CDR3 reads TGTGCCACCAGCCAAGATAAACTAGCGGGGTCCTACAATGAGCAGTTCTTC. Protein product: CATSQDKLAGSYNEQFF.

The sample holds many counts of this clonotype. V is TRBV5-4 and J is TRBJ2-7, with 7 positions matching TRBD2. V dropped 3 bases and J dropped 3; count of bases not matched to a gene: 9. This CDR3 has 15 amino acids. CDR1 and CDR2 (germline): SGHNT, YYREEE (reference sequence). The CDR3 nucleotides are TGTGCCAGCAGCTCTCCAACTGGCGGGAGCTACGAGCAGTACTTC. This encodes CASSSPTGGSYEQYF.

In this sample, this clonotype turned up many times. This chain connects TRBV29-1 to TRBJ2-3, with a possible D match to TRBD2 (6 bases). This CDR3 has 16 residues. Deletions cut 0 bases from V and 6 bases from J, with 19 bases between. Germline lookup yields CDR1 SQVTM and CDR2 ANQGSEA. CDR3 amino acids: CSVEDPERGRGDTQYF. The CDR3 DNA follows: TGCAGCGTTGAAGACCCCGAACGGGGGAGAGGGGATACGCAGTATTTT.

Many counts were recorded for this clonotype. The chain has TRBV4-3 and TRBJ2-7, with 7 bases matching TRBD2. Per the germline V gene, CDR1 is LGHNA and CDR2 is YSLEER. The CDR3 consists of 15 residues. V shed 0 bases and J 6 bases; nucleotides not matched to a gene: 8. The CDR3 DNA follows: TGCGCCAGCAGCCAAGATGGGGGGGACTCTGGCGAGCAGTACTTC. This codes for CASSQDGGDSGEQYF.

The sample holds many counts of this clonotype. The genes are TRBV29-1 and TRBJ1-1; no clear D. Germline CDR1 is SQVTM and CDR2 is ANQGSEA. This CDR3 has 13 residues. V was clipped by 7 bases and J by 0 bases, with 12 bases between them. For the CDR3, the DNA is TGCAGCGGAATGAAGCGAATGAACACTGAAGCTTTCTTT. This sequence encodes CSGMKRMNTEAFF.

This clonotype counts as medium-sized. The CDR3 sequence is CASSLSVVAEQYF. The DNA of the CDR3 is TGTGCCAGTAGTCTTTCCGTGGTCGCCGAGCAGTACTTC. The chain uses TRBV19 and TRBJ2-7; no definite D call. The V end was cut by 5 bases, the J end by 6 bases, with 14 bases between. Per the germline V gene, CDR1 is LNHDA and CDR2 is SQIVND (reference sequence). This CDR3 contains 13 residues.

At least ten counts were recorded for this clonotype. The rearrangement uses TRBV6-6 and TRBJ2-7, with 10 bases aligning to TRBD1. CDR3 length equals 15 residues. V shed 6 bases and J 2 bases; nucleotides not matched to a gene: 7. Germline V gives CDR1 MNHNY, CDR2 SVGAGI (reference sequence). CDR3 region: CASRRQGASTYEQYF. The CDR3 DNA follows: TGTGCCAGCAGAAGACAGGGGGCTAGTACCTACGAGCAGTACTTC.

This clonotype was detected many times. The chain has TRBV20-1 and TRBJ1-5; weak D call: TRBD1 (5 bases). The V and J ends lost 8 bases and 7 bases respectively, with 21 bases between them. CDR1 DFQATT and CDR2 SNEGSKA come from the germline V gene (reference sequence). The CDR3 covers 14 residues. The CDR3 protein is CSTTPWGTSQPQHF. In DNA form, the CDR3 reads TGCAGTACCACCCCCTGGGGGACTTCACAGCCCCAGCATTTT.

This clonotype showed up many times. V gene TRBV7-2 combines with J gene TRBJ2-5, with no clear D. CDR1 is SGHTA, CDR2 FQGNSA, per germline. CDR3 length: 12 residues. The V end lost 3 bases, the J end lost 2 bases, and 4 bases lay between the germline ends. This CDR3 reads CASSFMQETQYF. In DNA, the CDR3 is TGTGCCAGCAGCTTCATGCAAGAGACCCAGTACTTC.

This clonotype appeared many times. The DNA for the CDR3 is TGCAGTGCTAGTACCCTAGTCTTCTACGAGCAGTACTTC. This gives the protein CSASTLVFYEQYF. V gene TRBV20-1 combines with J gene TRBJ2-7; D unresolved. The germline V and J ends were trimmed by 3 bases and 3 bases, with 12 bases remaining between them. The CDR3 length is 13 residues. Per the germline V gene, CDR1 is DFQATT and CDR2 is SNEGSKA (reference sequence).

In this sample, this clonotype turned up many times. The chain combines TRBV20-1 with TRBJ1-5; D remains unclear. The V and J ends lost 0 bases and 2 bases respectively, with 8 bases between them. The CDR3 has 14 amino acids. Germline V CDR1 and CDR2: DFQATT, SNEGSKA (reference sequence). As DNA, the CDR3 is TGCAGTGCTAGAGATCTGGGAGGCAATCAGCCCCAGCATTTT. Translation: CSARDLGGNQPQHF.

At least ten counts were recorded for this clonotype. This chain connects TRBV12-3 or TRBV12-4 to TRBJ2-3, with D possibly being TRBD1 (6 bases). The CDR3 contains 17 residues. V dropped 3 bases and J dropped 2 bases, with 18 bases sitting between them. For the CDR3, the DNA is TGTGCCAGCAGTTTTTTGAGGGGGATGGAAACCACAGATACGCAGTATTTT. Encoded protein: CASSFLRGMETTDTQYF.

The table lists this clonotype with many counts. This chain links TRBV18 with TRBJ1-3; 9 nucleotides match TRBD1. Per the germline V gene, CDR1 is KGHSH and CDR2 is LQKENI. Losses at the gene ends were 0 bases for V and 2 bases for J; bases not matched to a gene: 5. The CDR3 has 17 residues. CDR3 residues: CASSPPIRTGAGNTIYF. The CDR3 nucleotides read TGTGCCAGCTCACCACCGATAAGGACAGGGGCTGGAAACACCATATATTTT.

This clonotype occurred many times. V usage is TRBV5-1 and J usage is TRBJ2-1, with 7 nucleotides matching TRBD2. V dropped 2 bases and J dropped 4; count of bases not matched to a gene: 6. The CDR3 is 15 residues long. CDR1 and CDR2 (germline): SGHRS, YFSETQ. The CDR3 DNA follows: TGCGCCAGCAGCTTAGAGGCTAGCGGTTACAATGAGCAGTTCTTC. Its translation: CASSLEASGYNEQFF.

This clonotype is judged medium-sized. This chain joins TRBV28 and TRBJ1-2; tentatively, D is TRBD1 (5 bases). CDR3 length equals 13 residues. Germline values: CDR1 MDHEN, CDR2 SYDVKM. Trimming shortened V by 2 bases and J by 8 bases, and 12 bases separated the two germline ends. The CDR3 loop reads CASSLAGNPGYTF. The CDR3 bases are TGTGCCAGCAGTTTAGCAGGGAACCCAGGCTACACCTTC.

This clonotype was found many times. The rearrangement links TRBV20-1 to TRBJ2-1; weak D call: TRBD1 (6 bases). This CDR3 contains 12 residues. Germline V gene data show CDR1 as DFQATT and CDR2 as SNEGSKA (reference sequence). The CDR3 DNA is TGCAGGGCCGGAGCAGGGGTCAATGAGCAGTTCTTC. Translation: CRAGAGVNEQFF.

The V gene is TRBV12-3 or TRBV12-4, the J gene TRBJ1-5; D is possibly TRBD1 (5 bases). CDR3 length: 15 residues. The V end lost 7 bases, the J end lost 2 bases, and 15 bases lay between the germline ends. The CDR3 is CASNLGRAGNQPQHF. The CDR3 nucleotides read TGTGCCAGCAACCTGGGGCGGGCGGGCAATCAGCCCCAGCATTTT.

The table lists this clonotype with many counts. V usage is TRBV30 and J usage is TRBJ2-6; 7 positions agree with TRBD1. The ends lost 2 bases at V and 1 base at J; junction bases unmatched: 5. Germline V gene data show CDR1 as GTSNPN and CDR2 as SVGIG (reference sequence). The CDR3 runs to 16 residues. CDR3 residues: CAWSQGVLSGANVLTF. CDR3 sequence (DNA): TGTGCCTGGAGTCAGGGGGTCTTATCTGGGGCCAACGTCCTGACTTTC.

This clonotype occurred a few times. The V and J genes are TRBV10-1 and TRBJ2-4, with D perhaps TRBD1 or TRBD2 (5 bases each). V lost 5 bases, J lost 9 bases, and 14 bases lay in between. Germline V gene lookup returns CDR1 WNHNN and CDR2 SYGVQD (reference sequence). This CDR3 is built from 13 residues. For the CDR3, the DNA is TGCGCCAGCAGTCCTGGGTCAGGGAGCATTCAGTACTTC. It codes for CASSPGSGSIQYF.

This clonotype was seen many times. The chain employs TRBV20-1 and TRBJ1-1, with D maybe TRBD1 (5 bases). The CDR3 is made up of 12 amino acids. Trimming pared 6 bases from V and 1 base from J, leaving 9 bases between. Germline CDR1 and CDR2: DFQATT and SNEGSKA (reference sequence). CDR3: CSAGGGNTEAFF. In DNA form, the CDR3 reads TGCAGTGCCGGCGGGGGGAACACTGAAGCTTTCTTT.

This clonotype occurred many times. This sequence joins TRBV20-1 and TRBJ1-3; D unresolved. Germline loops: CDR1 DFQATT, CDR2 SNEGSKA (reference sequence). This CDR3 contains 13 residues. The V and J ends lost 3 bases and 0 bases respectively, with 6 bases between them. Here the CDR3 DNA reads TGCAGTGCTAGGGCCGGCTCTGGAAACACCATATATTTT. This encodes CSARAGSGNTIYF.